The 22 T cell receptor beta chains listed next were all sequenced from one sample in a study of T cell responses to AZD1222 COVID-19 vaccine. This table comes from immunoSEQ multiplex PCR, and its TCRdb copy is limited to in-frame clones, with some not included. This repertoire shows roughly 160,000 clones, around 94% found once; its top ten account for around 0.66%. The sequencing used peripheral blood, collected on day 0 of AZD1222 vaccination. The receptors here all came from an adult in good health.

The CDR3: CASSHRSRGLYGANVLTF. CDR3 DNA sequence: TGTGCCAGCAGCCATCGATCCAGGGGGCTTTATGGGGCCAACGTCCTGACTTTC. The J gene is TRBJ2-6, the V gene TRBV7-9; the match to TRBD1 covers 8 bases. The CDR3 runs to 18 residues. The germline V gene encodes CDR1 SEHNR and CDR2 FQNEAQ (reference sequence). V lost 5 bases to trimming and J lost 3 bases; unmatched junction nucleotides: 12. The entire variable domain, with the rest obtained from reference TRBV7-9 and TRBJ2-6, is as follows: DTGVSQNPRHKITKRGQNVTFRCDPISEHNRLYWYRQTLGQGPEFLTYFQNEAQLEKSRLLSDRFSAERPKGSFSTLEIQRTEQGDSAMYLCASSHRSRGLYGANVLTFGAGSRLTVL.

The chain links TRBV3-1 (or the pseudogene TRBV3-2) to TRBJ1-2; no clear D gene. There are 12 residues in the CDR3. The germline CDR1 and CDR2 sequences are LGHDT and YNNKEL (reference sequence). Between the trimmed V and J ends, which lost 4 bases and 8 bases, there was a span of 11 bases. In DNA, the CDR3 is TGTGCCAGCAGCCGCCGCGGAGCCGGCTACACCTTC. Amino acid sequence: CASSRRGAGYTF.

This clone was counted once. The chain is built from TRBV19 and TRBJ1-1, with a possible D match to TRBD1 (5 bases). CDR3 length equals 14 residues. Trimming removed 4 bases from V and 11 bases from J, with 20 bases in between. The germline CDR1 and CDR2 sequences are LNHDA and SQIVND (reference sequence). CDR3 protein: CASSTDEGNRRAFF. The CDR3 DNA follows: TGTGCCAGTAGTACGGACGAAGGGAACAGGAGGGCTTTCTTT.

The chain has TRBV2 and TRBJ2-3, with 10 bases matching TRBD2. The length of the CDR3 is 15 residues. The V segment lost 4 bases and the J segment 1 base; nucleotides outside the gene matches: 2. Per germline, CDR1 SNHLY and CDR2 FYNNEI. In nucleotides, the CDR3 is TGTGCCAGCAGTGTTCTAGCGGGGGGCACAGATACGCAGTATTTT. This codes for CASSVLAGGTDTQYF.

The chain employs TRBV6-4 and TRBJ1-1; D possibly corresponds to TRBD1 (5 bases). Germline assignment: CDR1 MRHNA and CDR2 SNTAGT. The CDR3 is 11 residues long. Trimming removed 8 bases from V and 6 bases from J, with 10 bases in between. The chain's CDR3 is CASPPRAEAFF. CDR3 in DNA: TGTGCCAGCCCGCCCAGGGCTGAAGCTTTCTTT.

The chain joins TRBV12-5 to TRBJ2-1; TRBD1 agrees at 7 bases. The CDR3 contains 17 residues. The ends lost 5 bases at V and 0 bases at J; junction bases unmatched: 10. Germline-derived CDR1 and CDR2 are LGHNT and FRNRAP. CDR3 nucleotides: TGTGCTAGTGGTAATGACAGGGACGAGCTCTCCTACAATGAGCAGTTCTTC. Protein: CASGNDRDELSYNEQFF.

The V gene is TRBV11-2, the J gene TRBJ1-5; the D gene is possibly TRBD1 (5 bases). Germline-derived CDR1 and CDR2 are SGHAT and FQNNGV. CDR3 size: 15 residues. V lost 0 bases and J 5 bases, leaving 11 bases between the germline ends. CDR3 in amino acids: CASSLDPGGDQPQHF. In DNA, the CDR3 is TGTGCCAGCAGCTTAGATCCGGGGGGGGATCAGCCCCAGCATTTT.

This rearrangement joins TRBV5-4 to TRBJ2-3, with a possible D match to TRBD1 (5 bases). From germline, CDR1 is SGHNT and CDR2 YYREEE (reference sequence). V lost 4 bases, J lost 2 bases, and 14 bases lay in between. CDR3 length: 15 residues. CDR3 coding DNA: TGTGCCAGCAGCCCCGTCAGGGCCCACACAGATACGCAGTATTTT. As protein: CASSPVRAHTDTQYF.

The J gene is TRBJ2-7, the V gene TRBV5-1; no reliable D call. CDR3 size: 13 residues. V was trimmed by 5 bases and J by 4 bases, leaving 13 bases between them. Germline assignment: CDR1 SGHRS and CDR2 YFSETQ. This CDR3 reads CASSYEWGYEQYF. DNA of the CDR3: TGCGCCAGCAGTTATGAATGGGGATACGAGCAGTACTTC.

The chain joins TRBV5-4 to TRBJ2-7, with TRBD2 matching over 9 bases. Germline CDR1 SGHNT, CDR2 YYREEE (reference sequence). V shed 5 bases and J 2 bases; nucleotides not matched to a gene: 11. The CDR3 spans 16 residues. CDR3: CASSLDPLAGPYEQYF. CDR3 in DNA: TGTGCCAGCAGTCTGGACCCGCTAGCGGGGCCCTACGAGCAGTACTTC.

This clone was counted once. The chain recombines TRBV9 with TRBJ1-1, with 7 bases matching TRBD1. This CDR3 contains 13 residues. Germline V CDR1 and CDR2: SGDLS, YYNGEE. V lost 2 bases and J lost 8; bases outside the gene matches: 6. CDR3 nucleotide sequence: TGTGCCAGCAGCGTCGACAGGGAGGAAGAAGCTTTCTTT. Translating it yields CASSVDREEEAFF.

This clone was observed a few times. The rearrangement uses TRBV3-1 (or the pseudogene TRBV3-2) and TRBJ1-5, with no clear D. Germline V CDR1 and CDR2: LGHDT, YNNKEL (reference sequence). Between the trimmed V and J ends, which lost 3 bases and 5 bases, there was a span of 8 bases. The CDR3 length is 13 residues. The DNA for the CDR3 is TGTGCCAGCAGCCATCTCCAGGATCAGCCCCAGCATTTT. Protein product: CASSHLQDQPQHF.

V and J are TRBV7-8 and TRBJ1-2; 7 bases map to TRBD1. This CDR3 has 13 residues. Germline CDR1 SGHVS, CDR2 FQNEAQ. V lost 4 bases and J lost 4; bases outside the gene matches: 3. Here the CDR3 DNA reads TGTGCCAGCAGCTCTTCAGGGGGCTATGGCTACACCTTC. The encoded protein is CASSSSGGYGYTF.

V gene TRBV11-2 combines with J gene TRBJ2-3; unclear D gene. Trimming removed 4 bases at V and 8 bases at J, with 16 bases between. Germline V gives CDR1 SGHAT, CDR2 FQNNGV. This CDR3 comprises 14 residues. CDR3 nucleotides: TGTGCCAGCAGCTCCACACCGGCCGGCACTACGCAGTATTTT. Amino acid sequence: CASSSTPAGTTQYF.

The chain is built from TRBV10-1 and TRBJ1-1; tentatively, D is TRBD1 (6 bases). The length of the CDR3 is 15 residues. The germline gives CDR1 WNHNN, CDR2 SYGVQD (reference sequence). The germline V and J ends were trimmed by 1 base and 2 bases, with 11 bases remaining between them. CDR3 region: CASSEWGLGNTEAFF. Written as DNA, the CDR3 is TGCGCCAGCAGTGAGTGGGGGCTTGGCAACACTGAAGCTTTCTTT.

The genes are TRBV28 and TRBJ1-1; 12 nucleotides align to TRBD1. V dropped 9 bases and J dropped 1; count of bases not matched to a gene: 9. This CDR3 has 16 amino acids. Germline CDR1 reads MDHEN; CDR2 reads SYDVKM. CDR3 DNA: TGTGCCAGTGGGACAGGGGGCGCCAGGGGGAACACTGAAGCTTTCTTT. Amino acids: CASGTGGARGNTEAFF.

The chain recombines TRBV20-1 with TRBJ2-3; D is unclear. Germline CDR1 reads DFQATT; CDR2 reads SNEGSKA (reference sequence). The CDR3 extends over 11 amino acids. The V end was cut by 6 bases, the J end by 6 bases, with 10 bases between. CDR3 loop: CSAKSGDTQYF. CDR3 DNA: TGCAGTGCCAAGAGTGGCGATACGCAGTATTTT.

This chain joins TRBV5-1 and TRBJ1-2; perhaps TRBD1 as D (6 bases). Germline assignment: CDR1 SGHRS and CDR2 YFSETQ. V was pared by 4 bases and J by 8 bases, with 18 bases between. The CDR3 has 14 amino acids. The CDR3 spells CASSPSGHWGGYTF. CDR3 bases: TGCGCCAGCAGCCCATCGGGACACTGGGGGGGCTACACCTTC.

The chain links TRBV4-1 to TRBJ2-7; D may correspond to TRBD1 or TRBD2 (7 bases each). Trimming took off 4 bases at V and 2 bases at J, with 15 bases between the two ends. In germline, CDR1 is MGHRA, CDR2 YSYEKL. CDR3 length: 15 residues. The CDR3 DNA reads TGCGCCAGCAGCCTTCAGGGGGGGAACCCCTACGAGCAGTACTTC. It is translated as CASSLQGGNPYEQYF.

The chain carries TRBV9 and TRBJ2-7; D perhaps matches TRBD2 (5 bases). The V gene lost 0 bases and the J gene lost 9 bases, with 22 bases spanning the gap. The V gene's germline CDR1 is SGDLS and CDR2 YYNGEE. This CDR3 region has 16 residues. DNA of the CDR3: TGTGCCAGCAGCGTAGATGGTTACGACACGGTACTAGGGCAGTACTTC. It translates to CASSVDGYDTVLGQYF.

V usage is TRBV29-1 and J usage is TRBJ1-1; tentatively, D is TRBD1 (5 bases). The germline V and J ends were trimmed by 3 bases and 2 bases, with 13 bases remaining between them. CDR1 and CDR2 from the germline V gene are SQVTM and ANQGSEA. The CDR3 is made up of 14 amino acids. The CDR3 DNA sequence: TGCAGCGTTGAGGTCGCAGGGTTCAACACTGAAGCTTTCTTT. Protein product: CSVEVAGFNTEAFF.

This clone was seen just once. DNA for the CDR3: TGTGCCAGCAGTTCCCGACAGGGGCATCAGCCCCAGCATTTT. Residues: CASSSRQGHQPQHF. V gene TRBV6-5 combines with J gene TRBJ1-5; 8 nucleotides line up with TRBD1. The junction had 4 bases not matched to a gene; V was cut back by 4 bases and J by 5 bases. Germline lookup yields CDR1 MNHEY and CDR2 SVGAGI. The CDR3 extends over 14 amino acids.